Listed here are 25 T cell receptor beta chains from one sample, sequenced in a study of shared clonotypes between healthy human individuals. Profiling relied on immunoSEQ multiplex PCR, and the TCRdb table lists in-frame clones only, not all of them. Among around 980,000 clones listed, 78% were seen once. Sequenced input: memory CD4+ T cells from PBMCs. Subset defined: CD45RA-negative fraction. These receptors were collected from a man aged 18 to 29 in good health. Some clones in this sample may be carry-over from other donors' samples.

This chain connects TRBV5-1 to TRBJ2-1; a possible D gene is TRBD1 (5 bases). Germline V gene lookup returns CDR1 SGHRS and CDR2 YFSETQ. This CDR3 comprises 15 residues. Trimming left V 4 bases short and J 2 bases short, with 13 bases between. The CDR3 spells CASSPEAQAYNEQFF. In DNA form, the CDR3 reads TGCGCCAGCAGCCCAGAGGCACAGGCCTACAATGAGCAGTTCTTC.

The chain links TRBV29-1 to TRBJ2-1; TRBD2 might be the D (6 bases). There are 13 residues in the CDR3. Per germline, CDR1 SQVTM and CDR2 ANQGSEA. V was clipped by 7 bases and J by 2 bases, with 12 bases between them. The CDR3 protein is CSAQEGPYNEQFF. CDR3 coding DNA: TGCAGCGCCCAGGAGGGGCCCTACAATGAGCAGTTCTTC.

V gene TRBV30 combines with J gene TRBJ2-7, with TRBD1 matching over 8 bases. The junction had 7 bases not matched to a gene; V was cut back by 3 bases and J by 3 bases. Germline V gives CDR1 GTSNPN, CDR2 SVGIG (reference sequence). The CDR3 totals 14 residues. The CDR3 region has the DNA TGTGCCTGGAGCTTACAGGGGGGCCACTACGAGCAGTACTTC. It translates to CAWSLQGGHYEQYF.

The chain is built from TRBV6-5 and TRBJ2-3; D is uncertain. Germline V lookup: CDR1 MNHEY, CDR2 SVGAGI. This CDR3 is built from 16 residues. The V and J ends lost 0 bases and 6 bases respectively, with 16 bases between them. In nucleotides, the CDR3 is TGTGCCAGCAGTTACTCGATTCGCCTGGCCGGTGATACGCAGTATTTT. As protein: CASSYSIRLAGDTQYF.

This clone has only a few counts. V gene TRBV30 combines with J gene TRBJ2-1, with 8 nucleotides matching TRBD1. After removal of 6 bases from V and 9 bases from J, the junction contained 4 bases not matched to a gene. The CDR3 runs 11 residues. Per the germline V gene, CDR1 is GTSNPN and CDR2 is SVGIG (reference sequence). The CDR3 sequence is CACTTGGEQFF. CDR3 DNA: TGTGCCTGTACCACAGGGGGTGAGCAGTTCTTC. Supplemented by reference TRBV30 and TRBJ2-1, the full variable domain reads SQTIHQWPATLVQPVGSPLSLECTVEGTSNPNLYWYRQAAGRGLQLLFYSVGIGQISSEVPQNLSASRPQDRQFILSSKKLLLSDSGFYLCACTTGGEQFFGPGTRLTVL.

The chain employs TRBV11-2 and TRBJ2-4; TRBD1 matches at 10 bases. Trimming cost V 5 bases and J 6 bases; bases outside gene matches: 10. The CDR3 extends over 16 amino acids. CDR1 is SGHAT, CDR2 FQNNGV, per germline. CDR3 region: CASSPRQGAVRNIQYF. The DNA for the CDR3 is TGTGCCAGCAGCCCTAGACAGGGGGCTGTTCGAAACATTCAGTACTTC.

The chain uses TRBV11-2 and TRBJ2-6, with D uncertain. Per germline, CDR1 SGHAT and CDR2 FQNNGV. The CDR3 length is 18 residues. Trimming removed 2 bases at V and 1 base at J, with 15 bases between. CDR3 in amino acids: CASSLRLTVGSGANVLTF. CDR3 nucleotides: TGTGCCAGCAGCTTACGACTCACCGTGGGATCTGGGGCCAACGTCCTGACTTTC.

This chain uses TRBV30 with TRBJ1-1; D is unresolved. The CDR3 loop spans 12 amino acids. CDR1 GTSNPN and CDR2 SVGIG come from the germline V gene (reference sequence). Trimming removed 2 bases from V and 2 bases from J, with 6 bases in between. CDR3 protein: CAWSRDNTEAFF. As DNA, the CDR3 is TGTGCCTGGAGTAGGGATAACACTGAAGCTTTCTTT. The entire variable domain, with the rest obtained from reference TRBV30 and TRBJ1-1, is as follows: SQTIHQWPATLVQPVGSPLSLECTVEGTSNPNLYWYRQAAGRGLQLLFYSVGIGQISSEVPQNLSASRPQDRQFILSSKKLLLSDSGFYLCAWSRDNTEAFFGQGTRLTVV.

Points on this clone: Additional DNA sequences in this sample encode the identical CDR3. V usage is TRBV11-3 and J usage is TRBJ2-3, with D perhaps matching TRBD1 (5 bases). This CDR3 is 14 amino acids long. Germline V lookup: CDR1 SGHNT, CDR2 YENEEA. V gave up 2 bases and J gave up 0 bases, with 6 bases separating them. CDR3 protein: CASSLSGSTDTQYF. The CDR3 DNA sequence: TGTGCCAGCAGCTTATCAGGGAGCACAGATACGCAGTATTTT.

V and J are TRBV11-2 and TRBJ2-7, with TRBD2 matching 8 bases. V lost 4 bases to trimming and J lost 1 base; unmatched junction nucleotides: 3. CDR1 is SGHAT and CDR2 is FQNNGV in the germline V gene. This CDR3 contains 14 residues. This CDR3 reads CASSSTGGSYEQYF. For the CDR3, the DNA is TGTGCCAGCAGCTCAACGGGAGGGTCCTACGAGCAGTACTTC.

The chain combines TRBV5-1 with TRBJ2-1, with 10 positions matching TRBD2. The CDR3 consists of 16 residues. The ends lost 3 bases at V and 4 bases at J; junction bases unmatched: 7. Germline values: CDR1 SGHRS, CDR2 YFSETQ. The CDR3 here is CASSSIAGGAYNEQFF. In nucleotides, the CDR3 is TGCGCCAGCAGCTCTATAGCGGGAGGTGCTTACAATGAGCAGTTCTTC.

The chain combines TRBV4-1 with TRBJ1-1; tentative D call: TRBD1 (5 bases). This CDR3 spans 12 amino acids. Trimming shortened V by 3 bases and J by 10 bases, and 12 bases separated the two germline ends. Germline V gene data show CDR1 as MGHRA and CDR2 as YSYEKL. The CDR3 loop reads CASSQMGGGAFF. CDR3 in DNA: TGCGCCAGCAGCCAGATGGGGGGGGGAGCTTTCTTT.

The chain recombines TRBV9 with TRBJ2-4, with D unclear. CDR3 length equals 17 residues. The V end was cut by 0 bases, the J end by 0 bases, with 13 bases between. The germline CDR1 and CDR2 sequences are SGDLS and YYNGEE. The CDR3 here is CASSVGADGLAKNIQYF. The CDR3, as DNA: TGTGCCAGCAGCGTAGGGGCAGACGGCTTAGCCAAAAACATTCAGTACTTC. Complete variable domain (other parts from reference TRBV9 and TRBJ2-4): DSGVTQTPKHLITATGQRVTLRCSPRSGDLSVYWYQQSLDQGLQFLIQYYNGEERAKGNILERFSAQQFPDLHSELNLSSLELGDSALYFCASSVGADGLAKNIQYFGAGTRLSVL.

A single count supports this clone. J is TRBJ1-5 and V is TRBV4-1; D ambiguous. With 5 bases removed from V and 2 bases from J, the gap between germline ends came to 13 bases. The germline CDR1 and CDR2 sequences are MGHRA and YSYEKL. The CDR3 extends over 15 amino acids. The CDR3 DNA reads as TGCGCCAGCAGCTTTGAAAAGGACGGCAATCAGCCCCAGCATTTT. This encodes CASSFEKDGNQPQHF.

The rearrangement joins TRBV7-2 to TRBJ2-2; TRBD2 is a possible D gene (5 bases). Germline V gene data show CDR1 as SGHTA and CDR2 as FQGNSA. This CDR3 region has 14 residues. The germline V and J ends were trimmed by 2 bases and 5 bases, with 9 bases remaining between them. The CDR3 spells CASSLRPGTGELFF. For the CDR3, the DNA is TGTGCCAGCAGCTTAAGGCCGGGGACCGGGGAGCTGTTTTTT.

The chain couples TRBV6-1 to TRBJ2-7; the D gene is possibly TRBD2 (6 bases). The ends were cut back, 7 bases at V and 7 bases at J, with 14 bases in the middle. The CDR3 is 12 amino acids. Germline V CDR1 and CDR2: MNHNS, SASEGT. The CDR3 protein is CASIGAGREQYF. Written as DNA, the CDR3 is TGTGCCAGCATTGGGGCGGGGAGGGAGCAGTACTTC.

The V call is TRBV15, the J call TRBJ2-7; TRBD2 aligns across 14 bases. CDR1 is LNHNV and CDR2 is YYDKDF in the germline V gene (reference sequence). After removal of 0 bases from V and 4 bases from J, the junction contained 8 bases not matched to a gene. The CDR3 runs to 18 residues. The chain's CDR3 is CATSRDLGLAGGRYEQYF. CDR3 nucleotide sequence: TGTGCCACCAGCAGAGATCTAGGACTAGCGGGAGGTCGATACGAGCAGTACTTC.

The genes are TRBV18 and TRBJ2-7; D uncertain. The germline V and J ends were trimmed by 4 bases and 0 bases, with 13 bases remaining between them. Germline CDR1 KGHSH, CDR2 LQKENI. The CDR3 runs 15 residues. The CDR3 sequence: CASSLTSVSSYEQYF. In DNA, the CDR3 is TGTGCCAGCTCACTTACATCAGTGAGCTCCTACGAGCAGTACTTC.

There are a few counts of this clone. This chain connects TRBV7-9 to TRBJ2-1, with 7 bases lining up with TRBD1. CDR1 SEHNR and CDR2 FQNEAQ come from the germline V gene (reference sequence). V lost 7 bases to trimming and J lost 3 bases; unmatched junction nucleotides: 12. The CDR3 length is 16 residues. The CDR3 spells CASTPTGTARYNEQFF. The CDR3 DNA follows: TGTGCCAGCACCCCTACCGGGACAGCCCGCTACAATGAGCAGTTCTTC.

The chain has TRBV18 and TRBJ1-1, with TRBD1 matching over 7 bases. Trimming removed 6 bases from V and 11 bases from J; junction bases left unmatched: 12. The germline V gene has CDR1 KGHSH and CDR2 LQKENI. This CDR3 comprises 13 residues. The CDR3 reads CASSYDREVVAFF. CDR3 sequence (DNA): TGTGCCAGCTCCTACGACAGGGAGGTAGTTGCTTTCTTT.

About this clone itself: Other DNA sequences of this sample code for an identical CDR3. The V call is TRBV28, the J call TRBJ1-2; D is ambiguous. V lost 6 bases and J lost 4, with 9 bases in between. The CDR3 totals 12 residues. Germline V gene lookup returns CDR1 MDHEN and CDR2 SYDVKM. In DNA, the CDR3 is TGTGCCAGCAGCGGCTCTGGCTATGGCTACACCTTC. Protein: CASSGSGYGYTF.

V is TRBV9 and J is TRBJ2-1; TRBD2 matches 10 bases. This CDR3 is 15 amino acids long. Germline CDR1 is SGDLS and CDR2 is YYNGEE. The junction had 9 bases not matched to a gene; V was cut back by 4 bases and J by 8 bases. In DNA form, the CDR3 reads TGTGCCAGCAGCCAACTAGCGGGGTCTATGGATGAGCAGTTCTTC. This gives the protein CASSQLAGSMDEQFF.

This chain joins TRBV29-1 and TRBJ1-2; TRBD1 aligns across 8 bases. The germline gives CDR1 SQVTM, CDR2 ANQGSEA. This CDR3 region has 15 residues. The trim removed 1 base at V and 2 bases at J, leaving 6 bases unmatched. CDR3 loop: CSVEAGGTHNYGYTF. Here the CDR3 DNA reads TGCAGCGTTGAAGCAGGGGGCACCCACAACTATGGCTACACCTTC. Combining the CDR3 with reference TRBV29-1 and TRBJ1-2 gives the whole variable domain SAVISQKPSRDICQRGTSLTIQCQVDSQVTMMFWYRQQPGQSLTLIATANQGSEATYESGFVIDKFPISRPNLTFSTLTVSNMSPEDSSIYLCSVEAGGTHNYGYTFGSGTRLTVV.

This clone showed up just once. The V gene is TRBV2, the J gene TRBJ2-5; 13 bases line up with TRBD2. There are 14 residues in the CDR3. The germline CDR1 and CDR2 sequences are SNHLY and FYNNEI. The ends lost 7 bases at V and 4 bases at J; junction bases unmatched: 3. CDR3 coding DNA: TGTGCCAGCACACGACTAGCGGGAGGAGAGACCCAGTACTTC. Its translation is CASTRLAGGETQYF.

The V gene is TRBV27, the J gene TRBJ2-7; D uncertain. There are 15 residues in the CDR3. From germline, CDR1 is MNHEY and CDR2 SMNVEV (reference sequence). The V end lost 3 bases, the J end lost 0 bases, and 12 bases lay between the germline ends. The CDR3 nucleotides are TGTGCCAGCAGTTTTCTTGGCGGCTCCTCCTACGAGCAGTACTTC. Protein: CASSFLGGSSYEQYF.